This T cell receptor (beta chain) derives from a study of blood T cell repertoires in COVID-19. The overall study: The United States, Italy and Spain supplied acute and convalescent COVID-19 samples. Sample material is recorded as cDNA or gDNA derived from T cells, B-cell-depleted T cells, or PBMCs.

As processed by the authors: Estimation of nucleated cell counts was performed using reference gene primer amplification. Clones were sequenced by immunoSEQ multiplex PCR, and TCRdb holds only the in-frame ones, with some missing. V and J calls and clone size come straight from that table; D and trimming were deduced from the DNA. The table records approximately 290,000 clones, around 89% of them present only once. Germline V gives CDR1 KGHSH, CDR2 LQKENI. V was pared by 5 bases and J by 5 bases, with 9 bases between. The length of the CDR3 is 12 residues. This receptor was taken from a man aged 25-45 years with acute or convalescent COVID-19. The sequencing sample was made of peripheral blood. V is TRBV18 and J is TRBJ2-5; D is uncertain. The CDR3 DNA sequence: TGTGCCAGCTCATCCGTACGGGAGACCCAGTACTTC. Its protein product is CASSSVRETQYF.